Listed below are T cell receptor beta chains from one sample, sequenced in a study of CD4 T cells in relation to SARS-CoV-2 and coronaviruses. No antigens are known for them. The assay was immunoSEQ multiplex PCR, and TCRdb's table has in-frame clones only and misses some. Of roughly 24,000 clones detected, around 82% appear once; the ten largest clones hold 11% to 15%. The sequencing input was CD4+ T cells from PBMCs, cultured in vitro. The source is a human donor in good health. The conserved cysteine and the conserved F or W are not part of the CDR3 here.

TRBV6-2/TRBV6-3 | ASSFGDYGYT
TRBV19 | ASAGFSGANVLT
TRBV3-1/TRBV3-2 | ASSQDWNSPLH
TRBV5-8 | ASSFYRQGAYEQY
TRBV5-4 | ASSRAGQGSSEQY
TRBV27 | ASSHKTGGLRGYEQY
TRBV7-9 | ASSSEGLGSYEQY
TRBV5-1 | ASSFEQQGLDGYT
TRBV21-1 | ASSKKLGTGGTPYYGYT
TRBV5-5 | ASSPDPLGFEKLF
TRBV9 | ASSDLAGVTYNEQF
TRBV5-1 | ASSKGLEGGELF
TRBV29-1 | SAFSGTRETQY
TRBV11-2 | ASSLGGGANYGYT
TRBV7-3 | ASSPRGDGEQF
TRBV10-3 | AISVGGPQYGYT
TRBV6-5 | ASSTWDGGGYGYT
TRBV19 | ASTPDRGQRGTIY
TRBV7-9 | ASSPDRVQPQH
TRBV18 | ASSITTRGETYNSPLH
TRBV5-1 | ASSMTRYETQY
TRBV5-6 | ASSLLAGGEQY
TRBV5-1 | ASSSRTVTTNEKLF
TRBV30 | AWSVGGSETQY
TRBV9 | ASSVKPGTTEAF
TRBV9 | ASSVETALSGNTIY
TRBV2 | ASSSKETQY
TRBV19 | ASIQGSNQPQH
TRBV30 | AWSVGQVYGYT
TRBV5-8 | ASSLLAYEQY
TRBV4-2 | ASSLDRVMNTEAF
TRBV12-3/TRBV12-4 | ASRSPYEQY
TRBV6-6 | ASSYRPGHTGELF
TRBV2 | ASSESALILAKNIQY
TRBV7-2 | ASSLDRVAEAF
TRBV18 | ASSPPMATEAF
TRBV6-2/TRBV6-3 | ASSALLRGAPGETQY
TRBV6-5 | ASRGAGAAREKLF
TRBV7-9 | ASRVRERPTGELF
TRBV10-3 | AITGGPSYNEQF
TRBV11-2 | ASSSTIPAGEQF
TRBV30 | AWSGTSWGQGYDRNQPQH
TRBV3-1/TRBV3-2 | ASSPNRGAKMDSPLH
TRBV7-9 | ASSFAGAYEQY
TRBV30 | AWSTVGLGDPGLRKNQPQH
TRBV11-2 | ASSLTGGGGELF